These 27 T cell receptor beta chains share one sample of origin, sequenced in a study of shared clonotypes between healthy human individuals. Assay: immunoSEQ multiplex PCR; the TCRdb copy retains only in-frame clones and omits some. The sample has fewer than 1.6 million clones; around 98.5% are singletons. Input material: naive CD4+ T cells sorted from blood. Indicated subset: CD45RA+ positively selected. These receptors came from a man aged 25 to 40 in good health.

CDR3 DNA sequence: TGCGCCAGCAGCCAAGTACTTACCTCGGGGCCCTACGAGCAGTACTTC. It is translated as CASSQVLTSGPYEQYF. The gene calls are TRBV4-1 and TRBJ2-7; D might be TRBD1 or TRBD2, each matching 5 bases. V shed 1 base and J shed 2 bases, with 15 bases lying between them. Looked up from germline, CDR1 is MGHRA and CDR2 is YSYEKL. The CDR3 extends over 16 amino acids.

This sequence joins TRBV9 and TRBJ2-2, with a tentative D call TRBD1 (6 bases). The CDR3 is 16 residues long. V lost 4 bases and J 2 bases, leaving 15 bases between the germline ends. Germline values: CDR1 SGDLS, CDR2 YYNGEE. The CDR3: CASSPGQIINTGELFF. The CDR3 DNA follows: TGTGCCAGCAGCCCTGGACAGATTATTAACACCGGGGAGCTGTTTTTT.

In regard to this clone: Other nucleotide sequences in the sample specify the same CDR3. This chain connects TRBV6-5 to TRBJ2-3; D is unclear. CDR1 is MNHEY and CDR2 is SVGAGI in the germline V gene. The length of the CDR3 is 14 residues. Trimming took 0 bases from V and 0 from J, leaving 4 bases between them. CDR3 DNA sequence: TGTGCCAGCAGTTACTCGGGTAGCACAGATACGCAGTATTTT. Its translation is CASSYSGSTDTQYF.

The genes are TRBV15 and TRBJ2-6; D gene ambiguous. The V end was cut by 3 bases, the J end by 0 bases, with 3 bases between. There are 14 residues in the CDR3. CDR1 and CDR2 (germline): LNHNV, YYDKDF (reference sequence). DNA of the CDR3: TGTGCCACCAGCAGGATCTCTGGGGCCAACGTCCTGACTTTC. Encoded protein: CATSRISGANVLTF.

The chain carries TRBV5-6 and TRBJ1-2; the D is unclear. The CDR3 is made up of 13 amino acids. V dropped 1 base and J dropped 8 bases, with 12 bases sitting between them. Per the germline V gene, CDR1 is SGHDT and CDR2 is YYEEEE. CDR3 bases: TGTGCCAGCAGCTTGAGGTCTCTTGGCGGCTACACCTTC. Amino acids: CASSLRSLGGYTF.

The rearrangement uses TRBV29-1 and TRBJ1-4, with a weak D call TRBD1 (6 bases). Germline loops: CDR1 SQVTM, CDR2 ANQGSEA. The CDR3 is 12 residues long. The V and J ends lost 5 bases and 5 bases respectively, with 9 bases between them. Here the CDR3 DNA reads TGCAGCGTTTTAACAGGGAATGAAAAACTGTTTTTT. Translation: CSVLTGNEKLFF.

The chain couples TRBV5-5 to TRBJ1-1; D is unresolved. Germline-derived CDR1 and CDR2 are SGHKS and YYEKEE (reference sequence). Trimming left V 2 bases short and J 4 bases short, with 15 bases between. The CDR3 length is 15 residues. The CDR3 is CASSLVGLFGTEAFF. The DNA for the CDR3 is TGTGCCAGCAGCTTAGTGGGGTTGTTCGGCACTGAAGCTTTCTTT.

The count of this clone is one. This chain's CDR3 is CASSRTSFTDTQYF. The DNA for the CDR3 is TGTGCCAGCAGCCGGACTAGCTTCACAGATACGCAGTATTTT. V is TRBV14 and J is TRBJ2-3; 8 bases are a match to TRBD2. CDR1 and CDR2 (germline): SGHDN, FVKESK. After removal of 4 bases from V and 2 bases from J, the junction contained 2 bases not matched to a gene. This CDR3 comprises 14 residues.

The chain employs TRBV19 and TRBJ2-4, with TRBD1 as a possible D gene (6 bases). CDR1 and CDR2 from the germline V gene are LNHDA and SQIVND (reference sequence). CDR3 length: 13 residues. V lost 9 bases to trimming and J lost 5 bases, with 14 bases between them. The CDR3 nucleotides read TGTGCCAGCAAACGGGACACCCAAAACATTCAGTACTTC. It yields the protein CASKRDTQNIQYF.

The gene calls are TRBV7-8 and TRBJ2-1; TRBD2 matches at 11 bases. CDR3 length: 15 amino acids. Germline assignment: CDR1 SGHVS and CDR2 FQNEAQ. Losses at the gene ends were 5 bases for V and 6 bases for J; bases not matched to a gene: 6. In nucleotides, the CDR3 is TGTGCCAGCAGCGTGACTAGCGGGACAGTCAATGAGCAGTTCTTC. Amino acid sequence: CASSVTSGTVNEQFF.

This clone is a singleton in its sample. This chain joins TRBV28 and TRBJ2-5; tentatively, D is TRBD1 or TRBD2 (5 bases each). The V gene lost 5 bases and the J gene lost 3 bases, with 16 bases spanning the gap. This CDR3 comprises 15 residues. CDR1 and CDR2 (germline): MDHEN, SYDVKM. CDR3 loop: CASSHRDHQKETQYF. The DNA for the CDR3 is TGTGCCAGCAGTCACCGGGACCACCAAAAAGAGACCCAGTACTTC.

This clone was recorded once. The CDR3 coding sequence is TGTGCCAGCAGCCAACCGGGAATGGTCACCGGGGAGCTGTTTTTT. Translation gives CASSQPGMVTGELFF. This chain joins TRBV14 and TRBJ2-2; tentative D call: TRBD2 (5 bases). Per the germline V gene, CDR1 is SGHDN and CDR2 is FVKESK. There are 15 residues in the CDR3. V was shortened by 2 bases and J by 4 bases, with 11 bases between the two germline ends.

The chain combines TRBV14 with TRBJ2-1; unclear D gene. V shed 4 bases and J shed 4 bases, with 14 bases lying between them. Germline values: CDR1 SGHDN, CDR2 FVKESK. This CDR3 spans 15 amino acids. The CDR3 DNA reads TGTGCCAGCAGCCCCCTAGGGTTGAGATACAATGAGCAGTTCTTC. This encodes CASSPLGLRYNEQFF.

The rearrangement links TRBV7-8 to TRBJ2-1, with a possible D match to TRBD1 (5 bases). The CDR3 is made up of 14 amino acids. Germline assignment: CDR1 SGHVS and CDR2 FQNEAQ. Trimming left V 7 bases short and J 4 bases short, with 14 bases between. The CDR3 reads CASTISTAYNEQFF. CDR3 nucleotides: TGTGCCAGCACTATTTCGACAGCTTACAATGAGCAGTTCTTC.

The J gene is TRBJ2-3, the V gene TRBV29-1; D is undetermined. The V gene lost 3 bases and the J gene lost 2 bases, with 9 bases spanning the gap. Germline V CDR1 and CDR2: SQVTM, ANQGSEA. This CDR3 is 13 amino acids long. CDR3 DNA: TGCAGCGTTGATTGGGGATACACAGATACGCAGTATTTT. The encoded protein is CSVDWGYTDTQYF.

Of note for this clone: The same CDR3 also results from other DNA sequences found in this sample. This sequence joins TRBV18 and TRBJ2-7; 11 bases are shared with TRBD2. The germline gives CDR1 KGHSH, CDR2 LQKENI. The CDR3 is made up of 14 amino acids. V dropped 3 bases and J dropped 6; count of bases not matched to a gene: 4. As DNA, the CDR3 is TGTGCCAGCTCACCCGGGACTAGCGGAGGCGAGCAGTACTTC. It encodes CASSPGTSGGEQYF.

This sequence joins TRBV7-2 and TRBJ1-1; D not resolved. CDR3 size: 14 residues. Germline assignment: CDR1 SGHTA and CDR2 FQGNSA. V dropped 2 bases and J dropped 4 bases, with 11 bases sitting between them. The CDR3 region is CASSLNGRATEAFF. Here the CDR3 DNA reads TGTGCCAGCAGCTTAAATGGTAGGGCCACTGAAGCTTTCTTT.

The rearrangement joins TRBV7-2 to TRBJ2-7, with D perhaps TRBD1 or TRBD2 (5 bases each). The V and J ends lost 4 bases and 0 bases respectively, with 16 bases between them. The CDR3 is 16 residues long. Looked up from germline, CDR1 is SGHTA and CDR2 is FQGNSA. The CDR3 coding sequence is TGTGCCAGCAGCTCCATGGGGGTAGGGCCCTCCTACGAGCAGTACTTC. Translating gives CASSSMGVGPSYEQYF.

This clone was picked up one time. The V and J genes are TRBV18 and TRBJ2-5; D is uncertain. V shed 5 bases and J shed 5 bases, with 12 bases lying between them. Germline V gene data show CDR1 as KGHSH and CDR2 as LQKENI. CDR3 length equals 13 residues. The CDR3 is CASSASPRETQYF. CDR3 DNA sequence: TGTGCCAGCTCAGCGAGCCCCCGGGAGACCCAGTACTTC.

The J gene is TRBJ2-6, the V gene TRBV5-1; tentative D call: TRBD2 (6 bases). The CDR3 is 16 amino acids. Germline values: CDR1 SGHRS, CDR2 YFSETQ. V lost 5 bases and J 0 bases, leaving 12 bases between the germline ends. The CDR3 sequence is CASRGLTPSGANVLTF. Written as DNA, the CDR3 is TGCGCCAGCAGGGGACTGACTCCCTCTGGGGCCAACGTCCTGACTTTC.

The chain couples TRBV5-6 to TRBJ2-7; tentative D call: TRBD2 (5 bases). Germline loops: CDR1 SGHDT, CDR2 YYEEEE. Trimming took off 3 bases at V and 0 bases at J, with 16 bases between the two ends. CDR3 length: 16 residues. The CDR3 DNA follows: TGTGCCAGCAGCTGGAGGATCAGCGTTCCCTCCTACGAGCAGTACTTC. Protein: CASSWRISVPSYEQYF. The variable domain in full, with the rest retrieved from reference TRBV5-6 and TRBJ2-7, is DAGVTQSPTHLIKTRGQQVTLRCSPKSGHDTVSWYQQALGQGPQFIFQYYEEEERQRGNFPDRFSGHQFPNYSSELNVNALLLGDSALYLCASSWRISVPSYEQYFGPGTRLTVT.

Here the CDR3 DNA reads TGTGCCAGCTCACGAAACATTCAGTACTTC. It encodes CASSRNIQYF. The gene calls are TRBV18 and TRBJ2-4, with D unresolved. The CDR3 spans 10 residues. Germline V gene data show CDR1 as KGHSH and CDR2 as LQKENI. V lost 4 bases and J lost 6, with 1 base in between. Complete variable domain (other parts from reference TRBV18 and TRBJ2-4): NAGVMQNPRHLVRRRGQEARLRCSPMKGHSHVYWYRQLPEEGLKFMVYLQKENIIDESGMPKERFSAEFPKEGPSILRIQQVVRGDSAAYFCASSRNIQYFGAGTRLSVL.

The chain is built from TRBV14 and TRBJ1-2; D remains unclear. Germline V gene data show CDR1 as SGHDN and CDR2 as FVKESK. The CDR3 loop spans 14 amino acids. Trimming stripped 1 base from V and 0 bases from J, with 6 bases between. CDR3 sequence (DNA): TGTGCCAGCAGCCAAGTTACAACTAACTATGGCTACACCTTC. Translation gives CASSQVTTNYGYTF.

This chain joins TRBV5-1 and TRBJ2-3; 8 bases line up with TRBD1. This CDR3 has 18 amino acids. The germline CDR1 and CDR2 sequences are SGHRS and YFSETQ. With 4 bases clipped from V and 5 bases from J, the junction kept 18 bases outside the gene matches. The chain's CDR3 is CASSVNRGTATGGDTQYF. The DNA of the CDR3 is TGCGCCAGCAGCGTTAACCGCGGGACAGCCACAGGGGGAGATACGCAGTATTTT.

The chain employs TRBV6-5 and TRBJ2-7; D unresolved. Germline lookup yields CDR1 MNHEY and CDR2 SVGAGI. V was pared by 2 bases and J by 3 bases, with 8 bases between. This CDR3 is 13 amino acids long. The CDR3 sequence is CASSYRYGYEQYF. The CDR3 nucleotides read TGTGCCAGCAGTTACCGGTATGGCTACGAGCAGTACTTC.

On this clone itself: This sample includes further DNA sequences coding for the same CDR3. The chain links TRBV18 to TRBJ2-3, with D perhaps TRBD1 (5 bases). Germline V gene sequence: CDR1 KGHSH, CDR2 LQKENI. The V gene lost 1 base and the J gene lost 3 bases, with 5 bases spanning the gap. CDR3 length: 13 amino acids. As DNA, the CDR3 is TGTGCCAGCTCACCACAGGGGACAGATACGCAGTATTTT. Its protein is CASSPQGTDTQYF.

The chain employs TRBV5-4 and TRBJ2-1, with D hard to call. The CDR3 loop spans 12 amino acids. CDR1 is SGHNT and CDR2 is YYREEE in the germline V gene (reference sequence). Trimming stripped 4 bases from V and 4 bases from J, with 6 bases between. The CDR3 DNA sequence: TGTGCCAGCAGCCGAAGATACAATGAGCAGTTCTTC. This encodes CASSRRYNEQFF.